This TCR beta chain was retrieved from a study of T-cell memory formation after mild COVID-19. TCRdb fed the 5' RACE reads into MiXCR, producing one record per CDR3 protein. The repertoire has roughly 120,000 distinct CDR3 sequences, about 16% of them found once; the top ten carry approximately 15%. V was clipped by 3 bases and J by 2 bases; unmatched bases: 3. Germline lookup yields CDR1 DFQATT and CDR2 SNEGSKA (reference sequence). The CDR3 length is 13 residues. This receptor was obtained from an adult woman who had mild COVID-19 (a few samples of this study predate the infection). Cell type and time point are not known. The chain links TRBV20-1 to TRBJ2-7; TRBD2 agrees at 8 bases. Sequenced sample: PBMCs or a T cell subset sorted from them (not recorded which). In DNA form, the CDR3 reads TGCAGTGCTAGTTGGCGGGGGGCCTACGAGCAGTACTTC. Translating gives CSASWRGAYEQYF.